The clone carrying this TCR beta chain was recorded a few times. This sample was included in a study of early T cells in non-severe SARS-CoV-2 infection. The CDR3 is 16 residues long. Per the germline V gene, CDR1 is SGHDN and CDR2 is FVKESK. Between the trimmed V and J ends, which lost 6 bases and 6 bases, there was a span of 22 bases. Attached unique molecular identifiers marked individual cDNA molecules. One entry per CDR3 protein results from TCRdb running MiXCR on the 5' RACE reads. The repertoire holds tens of thousands of distinct CDR3 sequences, with approximately 7.1% as singletons. Specimen: whole blood. The V and J genes are TRBV14 and TRBJ2-3; maybe TRBD2 (6 bases). The receptor was derived from an adult who was a healthcare worker with PCR-confirmed SARS-CoV-2 infection or an uninfected control (not recorded which). CDR3 amino acids: CASSAPAGIRSDTQYF. CDR3 coding DNA: TGTGCCAGCAGTGCTCCGGCGGGAATTCGGTCGGATACGCAGTATTTT.